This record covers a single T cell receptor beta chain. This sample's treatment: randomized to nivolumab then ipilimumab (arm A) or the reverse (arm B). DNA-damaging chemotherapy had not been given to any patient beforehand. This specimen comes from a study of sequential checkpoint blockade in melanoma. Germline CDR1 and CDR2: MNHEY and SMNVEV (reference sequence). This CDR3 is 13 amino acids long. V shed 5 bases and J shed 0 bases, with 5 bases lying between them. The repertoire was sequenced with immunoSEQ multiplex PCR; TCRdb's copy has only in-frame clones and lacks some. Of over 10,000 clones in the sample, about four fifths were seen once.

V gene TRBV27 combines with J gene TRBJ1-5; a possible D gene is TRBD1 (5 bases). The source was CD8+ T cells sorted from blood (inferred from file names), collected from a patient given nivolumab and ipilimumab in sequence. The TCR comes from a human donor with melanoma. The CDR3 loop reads CASSDSSNQPQHF. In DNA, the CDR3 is TGTGCCAGCAGTGACAGTAGCAATCAGCCCCAGCATTTT.